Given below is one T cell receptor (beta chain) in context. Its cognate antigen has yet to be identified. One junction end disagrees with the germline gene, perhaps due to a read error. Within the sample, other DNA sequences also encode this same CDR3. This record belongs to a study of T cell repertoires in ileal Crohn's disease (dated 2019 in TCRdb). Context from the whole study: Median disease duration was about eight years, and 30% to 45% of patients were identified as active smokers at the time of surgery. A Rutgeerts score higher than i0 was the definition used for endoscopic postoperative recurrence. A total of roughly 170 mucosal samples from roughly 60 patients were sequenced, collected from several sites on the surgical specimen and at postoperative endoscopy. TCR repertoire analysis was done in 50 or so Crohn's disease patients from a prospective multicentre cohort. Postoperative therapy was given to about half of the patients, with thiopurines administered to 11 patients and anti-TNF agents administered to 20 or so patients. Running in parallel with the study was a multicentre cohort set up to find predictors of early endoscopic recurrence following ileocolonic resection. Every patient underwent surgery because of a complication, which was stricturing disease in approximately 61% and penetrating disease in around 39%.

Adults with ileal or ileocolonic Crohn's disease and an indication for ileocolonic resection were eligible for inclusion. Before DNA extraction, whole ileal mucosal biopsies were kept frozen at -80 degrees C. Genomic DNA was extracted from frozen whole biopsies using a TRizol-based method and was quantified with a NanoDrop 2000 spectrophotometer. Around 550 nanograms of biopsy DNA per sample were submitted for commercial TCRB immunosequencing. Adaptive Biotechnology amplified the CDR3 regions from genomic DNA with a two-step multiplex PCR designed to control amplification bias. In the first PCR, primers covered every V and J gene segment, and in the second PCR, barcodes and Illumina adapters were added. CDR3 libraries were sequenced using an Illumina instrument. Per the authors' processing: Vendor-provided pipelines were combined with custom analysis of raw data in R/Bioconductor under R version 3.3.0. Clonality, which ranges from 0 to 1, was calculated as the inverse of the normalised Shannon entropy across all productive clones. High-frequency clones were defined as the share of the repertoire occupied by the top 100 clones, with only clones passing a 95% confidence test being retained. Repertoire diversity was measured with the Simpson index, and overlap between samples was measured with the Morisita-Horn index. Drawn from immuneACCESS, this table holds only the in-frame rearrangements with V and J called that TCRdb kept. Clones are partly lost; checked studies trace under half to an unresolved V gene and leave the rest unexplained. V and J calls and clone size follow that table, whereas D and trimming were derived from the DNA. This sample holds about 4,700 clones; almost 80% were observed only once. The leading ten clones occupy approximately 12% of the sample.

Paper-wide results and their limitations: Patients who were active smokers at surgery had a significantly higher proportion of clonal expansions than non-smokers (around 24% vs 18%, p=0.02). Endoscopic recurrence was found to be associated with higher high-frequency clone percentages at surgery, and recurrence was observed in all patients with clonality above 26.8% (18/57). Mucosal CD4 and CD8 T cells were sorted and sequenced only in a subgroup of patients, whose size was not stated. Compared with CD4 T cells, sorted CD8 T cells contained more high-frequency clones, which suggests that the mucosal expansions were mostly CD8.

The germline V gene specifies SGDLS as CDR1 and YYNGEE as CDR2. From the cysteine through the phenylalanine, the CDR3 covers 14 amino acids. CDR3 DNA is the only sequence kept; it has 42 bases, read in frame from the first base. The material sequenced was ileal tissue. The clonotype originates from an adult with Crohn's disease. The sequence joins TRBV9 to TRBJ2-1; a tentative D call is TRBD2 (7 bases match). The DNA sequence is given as TGCGCCAGCCAAAGAGGGGGAGGGAGAAATGAGCAGTTCTTC. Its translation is CASQRGGGRNEQFF.